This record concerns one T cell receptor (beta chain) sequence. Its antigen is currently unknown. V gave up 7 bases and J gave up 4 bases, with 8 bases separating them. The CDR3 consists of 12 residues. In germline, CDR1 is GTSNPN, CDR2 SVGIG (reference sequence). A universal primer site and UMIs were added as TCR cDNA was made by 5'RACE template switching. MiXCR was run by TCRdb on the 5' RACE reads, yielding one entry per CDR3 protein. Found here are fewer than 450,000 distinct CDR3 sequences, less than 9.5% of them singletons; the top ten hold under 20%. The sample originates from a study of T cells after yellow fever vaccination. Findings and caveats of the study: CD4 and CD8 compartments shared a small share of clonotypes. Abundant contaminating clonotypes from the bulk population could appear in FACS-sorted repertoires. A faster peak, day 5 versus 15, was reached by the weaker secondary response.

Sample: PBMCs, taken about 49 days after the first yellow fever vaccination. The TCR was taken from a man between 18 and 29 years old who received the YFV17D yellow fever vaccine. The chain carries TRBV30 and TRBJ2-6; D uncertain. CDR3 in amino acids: CASPMGANVLTF. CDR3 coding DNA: TGTGCCTCCCCTATGGGGGCCAACGTCCTGACTTTC. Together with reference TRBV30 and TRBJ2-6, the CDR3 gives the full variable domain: SQTIHQWPATLVQPVGSPLSLECTVEGTSNPNLYWYRQAAGRGLQLLFYSVGIGQISSEVPQNLSASRPQDRQFILSSKKLLLSDSGFYLCASPMGANVLTFGAGSRLTVL.